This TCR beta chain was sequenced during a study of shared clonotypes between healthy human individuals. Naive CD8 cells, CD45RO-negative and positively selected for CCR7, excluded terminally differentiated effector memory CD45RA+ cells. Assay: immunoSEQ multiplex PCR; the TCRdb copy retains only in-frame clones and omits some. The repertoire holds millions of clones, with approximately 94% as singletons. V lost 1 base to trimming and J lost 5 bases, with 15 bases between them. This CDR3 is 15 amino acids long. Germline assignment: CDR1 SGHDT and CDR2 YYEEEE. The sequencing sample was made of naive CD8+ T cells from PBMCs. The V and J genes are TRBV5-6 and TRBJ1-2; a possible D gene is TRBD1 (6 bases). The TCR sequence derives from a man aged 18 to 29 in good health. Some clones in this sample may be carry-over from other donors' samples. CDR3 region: CASSLTGLVSYGYTF. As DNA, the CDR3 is TGTGCCAGCAGCTTGACAGGGTTGGTCAGTTATGGCTACACCTTC.